Each of the 20 T cell receptor beta chains below was sequenced from the same sample in a study of blood T cell repertoires in COVID-19. Repertoires were generated with immunoSEQ multiplex PCR, while TCRdb's copy carries only in-frame clones and drops some. This sample yields some 190,000 clones, of which approximately 80% are seen a single time; roughly 7.6% belongs to the top ten. The sequenced material came from peripheral blood. These receptors originate from a woman of 80 years or more with COVID-19, enrolled during active disease.

The rearrangement links TRBV3-1 (or the pseudogene TRBV3-2) to TRBJ2-7; 8 nucleotides agree with TRBD2. V was clipped by 1 base and J by 7 bases; unmatched bases: 6. The CDR3 covers 14 residues. Germline V lookup: CDR1 LGHDT, CDR2 YNNKEL (reference sequence). The CDR3 region is CASSQAGGGAEQYF. As DNA, the CDR3 is TGTGCCAGCAGCCAAGCGGGAGGGGGAGCGGAGCAGTACTTC.

V usage is TRBV7-3 and J usage is TRBJ2-5; TRBD1 matches 7 bases. Germline V gives CDR1 SGHTA, CDR2 FQGTGA. V was pared by 3 bases and J by 5 bases, with 9 bases of the junction left unmatched. The CDR3 runs to 15 residues. This chain's CDR3 is CASSLTGQPGETQYF. For the CDR3, the DNA is TGTGCCAGCAGCTTGACAGGGCAGCCGGGCGAGACCCAGTACTTC.

The chain uses TRBV10-2 and TRBJ1-2; D remains unclear. This CDR3 is built from 13 residues. V dropped 7 bases and J dropped 4 bases, with 13 bases sitting between them. CDR1 is WSHSY, CDR2 SAAADI, per germline. The CDR3 loop reads CASTAGASYGYTF. CDR3 coding DNA: TGCGCCAGCACCGCGGGAGCCTCCTATGGCTACACCTTC.

This chain connects TRBV19 to TRBJ1-1, with 8 bases that match TRBD1. The length of the CDR3 is 14 residues. The trim removed 8 bases at V and 1 base at J, leaving 6 bases unmatched. The V gene's germline CDR1 is LNHDA and CDR2 SQIVND (reference sequence). The CDR3 nucleotides read TGTGCCAGTGTCCAGGGGACAGGGAACACTGAAGCTTTCTTT. It yields the protein CASVQGTGNTEAFF. Supplemented by reference TRBV19 and TRBJ1-1, the full variable domain reads DGGITQSPKYLFRKEGQNVTLSCEQNLNHDAMYWYRQDPGQGLRLIYYSQIVNDFQKGDIAEGYSVSREKKESFPLTVTSAQKNPTAFYLCASVQGTGNTEAFFGQGTRLTVV.

The rearrangement links TRBV20-1 to TRBJ1-1, with 7 positions matching TRBD1. Looked up from germline, CDR1 is DFQATT and CDR2 is SNEGSKA (reference sequence). The CDR3 loop spans 11 amino acids. Trimming removed 4 bases from V and 8 bases from J; junction bases left unmatched: 4. CDR3: CSAKGGQEAFF. DNA for the CDR3: TGCAGTGCTAAGGGGGGACAGGAAGCTTTCTTT.

The chain recombines TRBV5-1 with TRBJ2-2; perhaps TRBD2 as D (6 bases). V was cut by 3 bases and J by 9 bases, with 18 bases left in between. This CDR3 region has 15 residues. CDR1 and CDR2 from the germline V gene are SGHRS and YFSETQ. For the CDR3, the DNA is TGCGCCAGCAGCTCCGGCGGGGTGGTTTCGAGGGAGCTGTTTTTT. This sequence encodes CASSSGGVVSRELFF.

This rearrangement joins TRBV5-1 to TRBJ2-4; 8 positions agree with TRBD2. CDR1 is SGHRS and CDR2 is YFSETQ in the germline V gene. This CDR3 has 18 amino acids. The ends lost 4 bases at V and 2 bases at J; junction bases unmatched: 14. In nucleotides, the CDR3 is TGCGCCAGCAGCCCCGGACTAGCCGGTGATGATTCCAAAAACATTCAGTACTTC. Amino acids: CASSPGLAGDDSKNIQYF.

The chain couples TRBV7-9 to TRBJ2-2; possibly TRBD2 for D (7 bases). CDR1 SEHNR and CDR2 FQNEAQ come from the germline V gene (reference sequence). With 5 bases removed from V and 2 bases from J, the gap between germline ends came to 12 bases. The CDR3 is 15 amino acids. The CDR3 DNA is TGTGCCAGCAGCGTTGGGGGGGCTAACACCGGGGAGCTGTTTTTT. Translation: CASSVGGANTGELFF.

The genes are TRBV27 and TRBJ1-6, with 7 bases fitting TRBD1. With 8 bases clipped from V and 0 bases from J, the junction kept 13 bases outside the gene matches. Germline CDR1 reads MNHEY; CDR2 reads SMNVEV (reference sequence). The CDR3 is made up of 18 amino acids. The CDR3 loop is CASGPIGDRRSYNSPLHF. Here the CDR3 DNA reads TGTGCCAGCGGACCTATTGGGGACAGACGCTCCTATAATTCACCCCTCCACTTT.

V gene TRBV10-3 combines with J gene TRBJ2-5; TRBD1 matches at 7 bases. The V gene end was trimmed by 3 bases and the J gene end by 1 base; junction bases not matched to a gene: 8. The germline gives CDR1 ENHRY, CDR2 SYGVKD. This CDR3 contains 16 residues. The CDR3 reads CAISENRGLGQETQYF. As DNA, the CDR3 is TGTGCCATCAGTGAAAACAGGGGCCTCGGCCAAGAGACCCAGTACTTC.

This clone was seen once. V gene TRBV28 combines with J gene TRBJ2-5; 8 bases are shared with TRBD1. The junction had 13 bases not matched to a gene; V was cut back by 5 bases and J by 5 bases. Looked up from germline, CDR1 is MDHEN and CDR2 is SYDVKM. The CDR3 runs to 16 residues. The CDR3 spells CASSPQTGAIGETQYF. The CDR3 nucleotides are TGTGCCAGCAGTCCTCAGACAGGGGCCATTGGTGAGACCCAGTACTTC.

The rearrangement joins TRBV5-1 to TRBJ2-7; 8 positions agree with TRBD1. Germline V gene sequence: CDR1 SGHRS, CDR2 YFSETQ. The ends lost 5 bases at V and 5 bases at J; junction bases unmatched: 9. The CDR3 length is 14 residues. The CDR3 sequence: CASRSLQGANEQYF. The CDR3 nucleotides are TGCGCCAGCAGGTCGTTGCAGGGGGCTAACGAGCAGTACTTC.

This chain links TRBV18 with TRBJ2-7, with TRBD1 matching over 9 bases. The CDR3 totals 14 residues. Germline V gives CDR1 KGHSH, CDR2 LQKENI. V lost 3 bases and J lost 6; bases outside the gene matches: 6. CDR3 DNA sequence: TGTGCCAGCTCACCCGGGACAGGGTGGGCCGAGCAGTACTTC. Encoded protein: CASSPGTGWAEQYF.

Turning to this clone: The same CDR3 is also encoded by other DNA sequences in this sample. V gene TRBV12-3 or TRBV12-4 combines with J gene TRBJ1-2; possibly TRBD1 for D (5 bases). The V end was cut by 3 bases, the J end by 2 bases, with 7 bases between. The CDR3 loop spans 13 amino acids. For the CDR3, the DNA is TGTGCCAGCAGTTTTCAGGGAAACTATGGCTACACCTTC. This encodes CASSFQGNYGYTF.

CDR3 sequence reads: CASSLDEGGSPLHF. CDR3 nucleotides: TGTGCCAGCAGCTTAGACGAGGGCGGTTCACCCCTCCACTTT. The rearrangement uses TRBV7-6 and TRBJ1-6; D unresolved. Germline values: CDR1 SGHVS, CDR2 FNYEAQ. CDR3 size: 14 residues. Between the trimmed V and J ends, which lost 1 base and 9 bases, there was a span of 10 bases.

The DNA of the CDR3 is TGTGCCAGCTCCCCGGGACAGACCCTAATCACAGATACGCAGTATTTT. Translating gives CASSPGQTLITDTQYF. The rearrangement uses TRBV18 and TRBJ2-3, with 7 bases fitting TRBD1. The germline CDR1 and CDR2 sequences are KGHSH and LQKENI. V shed 6 bases and J 2 bases; nucleotides not matched to a gene: 11. The CDR3 sequence is 16 residues long.

The genes are TRBV11-3 and TRBJ2-1, with 15 positions matching TRBD2. CDR1 is SGHNT, CDR2 YENEEA, per germline. This CDR3 comprises 17 residues. V was clipped by 4 bases and J by 0 bases; unmatched bases: 1. This chain's CDR3 is CASSSGLAGGSYNEQFF. In DNA, the CDR3 is TGTGCCAGCAGCTCGGGACTAGCGGGAGGCTCCTACAATGAGCAGTTCTTC.

The chain employs TRBV28 and TRBJ2-2; perhaps TRBD2 as D (5 bases). Germline V gene data show CDR1 as MDHEN and CDR2 as SYDVKM. The CDR3 totals 14 residues. The CDR3 DNA is TGTGGGCAGCAGCTAGCTACGAACACCGGGGAGCTGTTTTTT. Protein sequence: CGQQLATNTGELFF. Supplemented by reference TRBV28 and TRBJ2-2, the full variable domain reads DVKVTQSSRYLVKRTGEKVFLECVQDMDHENMFWYRQDPGLGLRLIYFSYDVKMKEKGDIPEGYSVSREKKERFSLILESASTNQTSMYLCGQQLATNTGELFFGEGSRLTVL.

The gene calls are TRBV6-2 or TRBV6-3 and TRBJ1-2; a possible D gene is TRBD1 (5 bases). The germline V gene has CDR1 MNHEY and CDR2 SVGEGT. The CDR3 runs to 13 residues. The V and J ends lost 4 bases and 5 bases respectively, with 11 bases between them. CDR3 bases: TGTGCCAGCAGTTCCCAGGGCGAGTATGGCTACACCTTC. Its translation: CASSSQGEYGYTF.

V gene TRBV5-4 combines with J gene TRBJ2-4; 9 positions match TRBD1. CDR3 length equals 17 residues. Germline V lookup: CDR1 SGHNT, CDR2 YYREEE (reference sequence). With V trimmed by 4 bases and J by 1 base, 9 bases remained unmatched. Written as DNA, the CDR3 is TGTGCCAGCAGCACTGGACAGGGGATTATGGCCAAAAACATTCAGTACTTC. It codes for CASSTGQGIMAKNIQYF.